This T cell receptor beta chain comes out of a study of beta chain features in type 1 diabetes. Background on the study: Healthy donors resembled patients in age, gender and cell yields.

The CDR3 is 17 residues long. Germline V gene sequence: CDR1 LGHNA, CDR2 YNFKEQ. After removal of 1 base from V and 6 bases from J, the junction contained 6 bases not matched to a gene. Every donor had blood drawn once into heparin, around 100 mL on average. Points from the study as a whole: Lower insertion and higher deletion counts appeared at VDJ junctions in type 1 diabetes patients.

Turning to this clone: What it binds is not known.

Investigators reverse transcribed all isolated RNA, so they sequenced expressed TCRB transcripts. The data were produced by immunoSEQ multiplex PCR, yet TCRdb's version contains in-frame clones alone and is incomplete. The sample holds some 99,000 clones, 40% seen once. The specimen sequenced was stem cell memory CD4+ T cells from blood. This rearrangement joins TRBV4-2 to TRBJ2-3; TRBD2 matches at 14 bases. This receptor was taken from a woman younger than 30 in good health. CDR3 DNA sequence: TGTGCCAGCAGCCAAGTCGCGACTAGCGGGAGGGCTGATACGCAGTATTTT. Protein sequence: CASSQVATSGRADTQYF.